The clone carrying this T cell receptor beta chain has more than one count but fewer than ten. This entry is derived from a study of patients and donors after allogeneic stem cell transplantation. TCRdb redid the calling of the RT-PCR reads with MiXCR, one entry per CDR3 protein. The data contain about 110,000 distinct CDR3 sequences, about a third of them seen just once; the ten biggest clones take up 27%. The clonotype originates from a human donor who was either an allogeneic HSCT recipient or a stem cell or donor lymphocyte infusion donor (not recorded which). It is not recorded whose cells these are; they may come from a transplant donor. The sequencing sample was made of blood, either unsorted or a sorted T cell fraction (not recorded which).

Here the CDR3 DNA reads TGCGCCAGCAGCTTGCTAGCGGGAGGCCAAGAGACCCAGTACTTC. This sequence encodes CASSLLAGGQETQYF. The rearrangement joins TRBV5-1 to TRBJ2-5, with 11 bases fitting TRBD2. The CDR3 contains 15 residues. Germline V gene data show CDR1 as SGHRS and CDR2 as YFSETQ. Trimming removed 1 base from V and 1 base from J; junction bases left unmatched: 0.